The entry below gives a single T cell receptor beta chain sequence along with its context. Antigen specificity is unknown. TCRdb's copy holds only in-frame clones and misses some; the assay was immunoSEQ multiplex PCR. The top ten hold under 6.5% of the sample, which has 70,000 or so clones, 82% seen once. This sample is part of a study of radiation and T cells in renal cell carcinoma. Study-wide results and caveats: Top tumor clonotypes rose in blood 2 weeks post-radiation, then contracted. No pretreatment tumor biopsies were available for baseline clonotypes.

Described time point: blood 2 weeks post-SBRT. Treatment defined: 15 Gy SBRT to primary tumor, nephrectomy 4 weeks later. Blood was sampled at baseline, 2 weeks and 4 weeks after SBRT. The tumor was a clear cell renal cell carcinoma. In germline, CDR1 is SNHLY, CDR2 FYNNEI. V lost 8 bases to trimming and J lost 1 base; unmatched junction nucleotides: 5. The CDR3 covers 14 residues. This TCR was sampled from a man aged 55 to 70 with renal cell carcinoma. The specimen comprised blood, sampled from a patient whose treatment included radiotherapy and nephrectomy. The gene calls are TRBV2 and TRBJ2-5; 9 bases are a match to TRBD1. In DNA, the CDR3 is TGTGCCAGCGGGGGGACAGGGACCCAAGAGACCCAGTACTTC. Encoded protein: CASGGTGTQETQYF.